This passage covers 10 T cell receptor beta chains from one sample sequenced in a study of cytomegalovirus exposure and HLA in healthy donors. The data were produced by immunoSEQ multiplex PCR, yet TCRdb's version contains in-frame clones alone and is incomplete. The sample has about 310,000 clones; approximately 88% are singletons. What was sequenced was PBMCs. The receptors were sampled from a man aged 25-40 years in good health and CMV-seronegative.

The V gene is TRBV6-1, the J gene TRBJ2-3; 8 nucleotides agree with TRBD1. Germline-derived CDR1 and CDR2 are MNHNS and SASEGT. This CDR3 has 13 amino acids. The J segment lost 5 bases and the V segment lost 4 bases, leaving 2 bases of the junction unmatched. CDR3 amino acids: CASSGGTGDTQYF. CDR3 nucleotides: TGTGCCAGCAGTGGGGGGACAGGAGATACGCAGTATTTT.

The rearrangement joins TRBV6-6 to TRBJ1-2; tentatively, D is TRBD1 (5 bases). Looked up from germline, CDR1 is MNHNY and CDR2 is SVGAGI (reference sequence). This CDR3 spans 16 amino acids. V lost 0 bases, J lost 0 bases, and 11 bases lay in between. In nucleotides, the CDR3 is TGTGCCAGCAGTTACTCGAGGGACTCAGCTAACTATGGCTACACCTTC. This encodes CASSYSRDSANYGYTF.

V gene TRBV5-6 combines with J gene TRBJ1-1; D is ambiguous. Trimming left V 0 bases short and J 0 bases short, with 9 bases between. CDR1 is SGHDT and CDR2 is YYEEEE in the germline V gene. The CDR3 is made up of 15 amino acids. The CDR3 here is CASSLGETMNTEAFF. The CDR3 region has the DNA TGTGCCAGCAGCTTGGGTGAGACAATGAACACTGAAGCTTTCTTT.

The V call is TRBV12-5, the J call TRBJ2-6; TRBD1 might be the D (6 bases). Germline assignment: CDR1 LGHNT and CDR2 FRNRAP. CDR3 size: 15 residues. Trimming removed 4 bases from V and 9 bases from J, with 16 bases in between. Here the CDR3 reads CASGSDPGHHNVLTF. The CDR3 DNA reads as TGTGCTAGTGGTTCCGACCCGGGACACCACAACGTCCTGACTTTC.

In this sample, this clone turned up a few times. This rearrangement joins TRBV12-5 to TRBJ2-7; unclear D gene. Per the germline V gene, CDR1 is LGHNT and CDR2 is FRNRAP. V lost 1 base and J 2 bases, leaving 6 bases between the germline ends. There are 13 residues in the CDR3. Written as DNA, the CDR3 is TGTGCTAGTGGTTTGGGTCAGGCCTACGAGCAGTACTTC. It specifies CASGLGQAYEQYF.

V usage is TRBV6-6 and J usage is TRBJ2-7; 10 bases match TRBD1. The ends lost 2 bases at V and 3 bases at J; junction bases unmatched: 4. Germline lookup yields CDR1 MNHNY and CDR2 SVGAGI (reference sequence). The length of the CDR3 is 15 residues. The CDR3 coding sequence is TGTGCCAGCAGTTACCCTGGGACAGGGGTCTACGAGCAGTACTTC. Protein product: CASSYPGTGVYEQYF.

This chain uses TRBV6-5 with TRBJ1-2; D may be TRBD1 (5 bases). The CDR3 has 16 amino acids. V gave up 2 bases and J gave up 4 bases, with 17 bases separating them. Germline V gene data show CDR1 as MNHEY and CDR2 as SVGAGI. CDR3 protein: CASSYAGVGETYGYTF. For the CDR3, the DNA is TGTGCCAGCAGTTACGCGGGGGTTGGGGAGACCTATGGCTACACCTTC.

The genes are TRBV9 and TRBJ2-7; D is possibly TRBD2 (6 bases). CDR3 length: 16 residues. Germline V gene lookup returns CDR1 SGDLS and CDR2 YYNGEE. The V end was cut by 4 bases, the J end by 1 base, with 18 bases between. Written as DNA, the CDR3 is TGTGCCAGCAGCCCCGCAACGGGGGTGCGGTCCTACGAGCAGTACTTC. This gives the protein CASSPATGVRSYEQYF.

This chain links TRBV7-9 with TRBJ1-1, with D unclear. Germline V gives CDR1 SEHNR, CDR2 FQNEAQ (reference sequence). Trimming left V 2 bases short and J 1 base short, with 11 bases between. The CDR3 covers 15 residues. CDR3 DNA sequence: TGTGCCAGCAGCTTAAGAGGCGAAGGGAACACTGAAGCTTTCTTT. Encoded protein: CASSLRGEGNTEAFF.

The CDR3 reads CASRTSGPNEKLFF. Written as DNA, the CDR3 is TGTGCCAGCAGAACGTCCGGTCCTAATGAAAAACTGTTTTTT. V is TRBV2 and J is TRBJ1-4, with unresolved D. CDR3 length equals 14 residues. V lost 6 bases and J lost 3, with 11 bases in between. Looked up from germline, CDR1 is SNHLY and CDR2 is FYNNEI.